The 24 T cell receptor beta chains below all came from one sample that was sequenced in a study of blood T cell repertoires in COVID-19. The method was immunoSEQ multiplex PCR; TCRdb's version includes in-frame clones alone and lacks a portion of them. The table has around 70,000 clones, 86% seen once. The source material was peripheral blood. These receptors were taken from a man aged 45-65 years with acute or convalescent COVID-19.

This clone was observed a single time. This chain joins TRBV19 and TRBJ1-3; 8 bases line up with TRBD1. This CDR3 spans 16 amino acids. From germline, CDR1 is LNHDA and CDR2 SQIVND (reference sequence). V lost 7 bases to trimming and J lost 2 bases; unmatched junction nucleotides: 10. The CDR3 protein is CASMAGGRLAGNTIYF. In DNA form, the CDR3 reads TGTGCCAGTATGGCAGGGGGCCGCCTAGCTGGAAACACCATATATTTT.

The sample holds one count of this clone. The chain has TRBV6-1 and TRBJ2-7, with 8 bases lining up with TRBD1. The CDR3 contains 12 residues. The trim removed 3 bases at V and 12 bases at J, leaving 7 bases unmatched. From germline, CDR1 is MNHNS and CDR2 SASEGT. This CDR3 is CASSEVQGARYF. CDR3 in DNA: TGTGCCAGCAGTGAGGTTCAGGGGGCCAGGTACTTC.

This clone was seen a single time. The rearrangement links TRBV29-1 to TRBJ2-6; D gene unclear. Germline V CDR1 and CDR2: SQVTM, ANQGSEA. This CDR3 has 14 residues. V was shortened by 1 base and J by 3 bases, with 7 bases between the two germline ends. The CDR3, as DNA: TGCAGCGTTGAAGGGGCGTTTGGGGCCAACGTCCTGACTTTC. Translation: CSVEGAFGANVLTF.

V gene TRBV27 combines with J gene TRBJ2-2, with 12 nucleotides matching TRBD2. Germline V gene lookup returns CDR1 MNHEY and CDR2 SMNVEV (reference sequence). CDR3 length: 14 amino acids. J gave up 5 bases and V 6 bases, and 1 base lay outside the gene matches. The CDR3 here is CASSLAGGTGELFF. CDR3 sequence (DNA): TGTGCCAGCAGCCTAGCGGGGGGGACCGGGGAGCTGTTTTTT.

CDR3 nucleotides: TGTGCCAGCAGTTCGACTAGCGGGGGCACAGATACGCAGTATTTT. Translation gives CASSSTSGGTDTQYF. The chain uses TRBV6-4 and TRBJ2-3, with TRBD2 matching over 11 bases. V was pared by 5 bases and J by 1 base, with 2 bases of the junction left unmatched. Germline-derived CDR1 and CDR2 are MRHNA and SNTAGT. The CDR3 is 15 residues long.

In its sample, this clone was seen once. The chain couples TRBV10-1 to TRBJ2-1; TRBD2 matches 10 bases. The CDR3 is 13 residues long. Germline V gene sequence: CDR1 WNHNN, CDR2 SYGVQD (reference sequence). V shed 5 bases and J 9 bases; nucleotides not matched to a gene: 4. DNA of the CDR3: TGCGCCAGCAGTAGGAAGCGGGAGGGTGAGCAGTTCTTC. The encoded protein is CASSRKREGEQFF.

This clone has a single count. The genes are TRBV7-9 and TRBJ1-6; weak D call: TRBD1 (5 bases). Germline values: CDR1 SEHNR, CDR2 FQNEAQ (reference sequence). V was clipped by 0 bases and J by 6 bases, with 9 bases between them. CDR3 size: 15 residues. CDR3 sequence reads: CASSLAARGNSPLHF. The CDR3 DNA is TGTGCCAGCAGCTTAGCGGCTAGGGGTAATTCACCCCTCCACTTT.

This chain joins TRBV11-1 and TRBJ2-7; TRBD2 matches at 8 bases. V was clipped by 3 bases and J by 1 base; unmatched bases: 5. The CDR3 consists of 15 residues. Germline loops: CDR1 SGHAT, CDR2 FQDESV (reference sequence). CDR3 bases: TGTGCCAGCAGCTTCACTCGGGGGGGGTCCTACGAGCAGTACTTC. It yields the protein CASSFTRGGSYEQYF.

V and J are TRBV30 and TRBJ2-7; D is perhaps TRBD2 (5 bases). Trimming took 0 bases from V and 0 from J, leaving 6 bases between them. This CDR3 is built from 13 residues. Germline CDR1 reads GTSNPN; CDR2 reads SVGIG (reference sequence). The CDR3 loop is CAWSVGSSYEQYF. CDR3 DNA: TGTGCCTGGAGTGTAGGGAGCTCCTACGAGCAGTACTTC.

The V gene is TRBV5-6, the J gene TRBJ2-1, with a tentative D call TRBD2 (5 bases). Germline CDR1 SGHDT, CDR2 YYEEEE. The ends were cut back, 4 bases at V and 2 bases at J, with 19 bases in the middle. This CDR3 is 17 amino acids long. This CDR3 reads CASSMGALSTPYNEQFF. The CDR3 DNA follows: TGTGCCAGCAGCATGGGAGCCCTCTCTACCCCCTACAATGAGCAGTTCTTC.

V and J are TRBV23-1 and TRBJ2-1; 14 bases match TRBD2. TRBV23-1 falls under the ORF class, with uncertain function. The J segment lost 3 bases and the V segment lost 0 bases, leaving 19 bases of the junction unmatched. The length of the CDR3 is 23 residues. The CDR3 is CASSQSGSGLGLAGAPDYNEQFF. DNA of the CDR3: TGCGCCAGCAGTCAATCGGGCTCGGGGCTGGGACTAGCGGGGGCCCCAGACTACAATGAGCAGTTCTTC.

This clone was found once. The chain is built from TRBV28 and TRBJ1-4; 8 nucleotides agree with TRBD1. Per the germline V gene, CDR1 is MDHEN and CDR2 is SYDVKM. V shed 8 bases and J 5 bases; nucleotides not matched to a gene: 10. This CDR3 has 15 residues. The CDR3 DNA sequence: TGTGCCAGCCTAGGGAACAGGGGGAGGAATGAAAAACTGTTTTTT. It is translated as CASLGNRGRNEKLFF.

The chain has TRBV3-1 (or the pseudogene TRBV3-2) and TRBJ2-1, with 9 bases fitting TRBD1. Germline CDR1 and CDR2: LGHDT and YNNKEL (reference sequence). The CDR3 is 15 residues long. The trim removed 2 bases at V and 7 bases at J, leaving 6 bases unmatched. Written as DNA, the CDR3 is TGTGCCAGCAGCCAAATGGGACAGGGTGTGAATGAGCAGTTCTTC. It yields the protein CASSQMGQGVNEQFF.

This clone was picked up one time. The V gene is TRBV5-1, the J gene TRBJ2-1, with 10 bases fitting TRBD2. The CDR3 is 15 amino acids. CDR1 is SGHRS and CDR2 is YFSETQ in the germline V gene. V was pared by 3 bases and J by 5 bases, with 5 bases of the junction left unmatched. The CDR3: CASSWTSGNDNEQFF. As DNA, the CDR3 is TGCGCCAGCAGCTGGACTAGCGGAAATGACAATGAGCAGTTCTTC.

In its sample, this clone was seen a few times. The chain carries TRBV24-1 and TRBJ2-3; D may be TRBD2 (6 bases). CDR3 length: 15 amino acids. V was trimmed by 6 bases and J by 5 bases, leaving 17 bases between them. From germline, CDR1 is KGHDR and CDR2 SFDVKD. The CDR3 DNA sequence: TGTGCCACCAGTTTAGGCGGGACCGTTGAAGATACGCAGTATTTT. The encoded protein is CATSLGGTVEDTQYF.

The J gene is TRBJ2-3, the V gene TRBV7-6; 12 bases map to TRBD2. The CDR3 covers 16 residues. V lost 5 bases, J lost 4 bases, and 7 bases stayed unmatched. The V gene's germline CDR1 is SGHVS and CDR2 FNYEAQ. CDR3 loop: CASSPGPSGGADTQYF. The CDR3 nucleotides are TGTGCCAGCAGCCCAGGGCCTAGCGGGGGGGCAGATACGCAGTATTTT.

The chain combines TRBV9 with TRBJ2-5; tentative D call: TRBD1 (7 bases). The germline CDR1 and CDR2 sequences are SGDLS and YYNGEE. CDR3 size: 14 residues. Trimming took 4 bases from V and 5 from J, leaving 15 bases between them. CDR3 nucleotides: TGTGCCAGCAGCACCAGGGGGGCGGGGGAGACCCAGTACTTC. Translation gives CASSTRGAGETQYF.

The CDR3 loop reads CATQGDKDEKLFF. CDR3 DNA sequence: TGTGCCACCCAGGGGGATAAGGATGAAAAACTGTTTTTT. The rearrangement joins TRBV24-1 to TRBJ1-4, with TRBD1 identical over 7 bases. The CDR3 totals 13 residues. Germline assignment: CDR1 KGHDR and CDR2 SFDVKD. The ends lost 9 bases at V and 6 bases at J; junction bases unmatched: 6.

This clone appeared once. This chain links TRBV28 with TRBJ1-1; D is undetermined. The germline V gene has CDR1 MDHEN and CDR2 SYDVKM. Trimming stripped 7 bases from V and 1 base from J, with 7 bases between. The CDR3 totals 12 residues. The CDR3 protein is CASTVQNTEAFF. Written as DNA, the CDR3 is TGTGCCAGCACTGTACAGAACACTGAAGCTTTCTTT. Complete variable domain (other parts from reference TRBV28 and TRBJ1-1): DVKVTQSSRYLVKRTGEKVFLECVQDMDHENMFWYRQDPGLGLRLIYFSYDVKMKEKGDIPEGYSVSREKKERFSLILESASTNQTSMYLCASTVQNTEAFFGQGTRLTVV.

This clone was picked up a small number of times. This chain uses TRBV30 with TRBJ2-2; 9 nucleotides align to TRBD1. CDR3 size: 16 residues. Germline CDR1 GTSNPN, CDR2 SVGIG (reference sequence). V dropped 0 bases and J dropped 9; count of bases not matched to a gene: 11. The CDR3 DNA is TGTGCCTGGAGTGTACAAGGGACAGGGATTATCAGGGAGCTGTTTTTT. It is translated as CAWSVQGTGIIRELFF.

The genes are TRBV30 and TRBJ2-1; TRBD1 matches 7 bases. With V trimmed by 1 base and J by 6 bases, 3 bases remained unmatched. In germline, CDR1 is GTSNPN, CDR2 SVGIG (reference sequence). The CDR3 runs to 13 residues. DNA of the CDR3: TGTGCCTGGAGTGATGACAGGGCCAATGAGCAGTTCTTC. This encodes CAWSDDRANEQFF.

The chain couples TRBV6-6 to TRBJ1-1, with D tentatively TRBD1 (6 bases). Germline V CDR1 and CDR2: MNHNY, SVGAGI (reference sequence). The CDR3 totals 12 residues. V was cut by 6 bases and J by 3 bases, with 8 bases left in between. DNA of the CDR3: TGTGCCAGCAGAGCAGGGGACACTGAAGCTTTCTTT. Encoded protein: CASRAGDTEAFF.

The chain combines TRBV11-3 with TRBJ1-1, with TRBD1 identical over 9 bases. The CDR3 runs 16 residues. V was clipped by 5 bases and J by 8 bases; unmatched bases: 15. CDR1 and CDR2 from the germline V gene are SGHNT and YENEEA. CDR3 nucleotides: TGTGCCAGCAGCGCGCAATTTGGGACAGGGTCTGGAGAAGCTTTCTTT. The encoded protein is CASSAQFGTGSGEAFF. The whole variable domain, remainder taken from reference TRBV11-3 and TRBJ1-1, is EAGVVQSPRYKIIEKKQPVAFWCNPISGHNTLYWYLQNLGQGPELLIRYENEEAVDDSQLPKDRFSAERLKGVDSTLKIQPAELGDSAVYLCASSAQFGTGSGEAFFGQGTRLTVV.

The count of this clone is one. The V gene is TRBV9, the J gene TRBJ2-6, with D perhaps TRBD1 (6 bases). Trimming left V 4 bases short and J 1 base short, with 9 bases between. CDR3 size: 15 residues. Germline lookup yields CDR1 SGDLS and CDR2 YYNGEE. CDR3 sequence reads: CASSLTGSGANVLTF. CDR3 in DNA: TGTGCCAGCAGCCTTACAGGGTCTGGGGCCAACGTCCTGACTTTC.